A selection of T cell receptor beta chains follows, all from one sample in a study of CD8+CD57+ T cells in acquired aplastic anemia. Using its own MiXCR run on the reads, TCRdb lists one record per CDR3 protein. The sample includes around 250,000 distinct CDR3 sequences, approximately 82% of them seen just once. Sequencing was done on a sample of sorted CD4+, CD8+, or CD8+CD57+ T cells (not recorded which) from PBMCs. These receptor sequences come from a human donor with aplastic anemia. CDR3s include the opening cysteine and the closing phenylalanine or tryptophan. D genes are given only for firm matches. Only some rows state a clone size, as once, few, many or a class for expanded clones.

CDR3: CASSFQRGGGSDEVLTF; DNA: TGTGCCAGCAGCTTTCAAAGGGGCGGGGGGAGCGATGAGGTCCTGACTTTC; size: NA; D: TRBD2; J: TRBJ2-6; V: TRBV7-9
CDR3: CASSFTSAMSESFF; DNA: TGTGCCAGCAGCTTTACTAGCGCAATGAGTGAATCTTTCTTT; size: NA; D: NA; J: TRBJ1-1; V: TRBV5-4
CDR3: CASSKGSYEQYF; DNA: TGTGCCAGCAGTAAGGGGTCCTACGAGCAGTACTTC; size: few; D: NA; J: TRBJ2-7; V: TRBV7-2
CDR3: CASNWDPGDTQYF; DNA: TGTGCCAGCAACTGGGATCCCGGGGATACGCAGTATTTT; size: NA; D: NA; J: TRBJ2-3; V: TRBV12-3/TRBV12-4
CDR3: CASSAGQGFNQPQHF; DNA: TGTGCCAGCAGCGCGGGACAGGGGTTCAATCAGCCCCAGCATTTT; size: many; D: TRBD1; J: TRBJ1-5; V: TRBV5-6
CDR3: CASSSGSEKLFF; DNA: TGTGCCAGCAGCTCAGGGAGTGAAAAACTGTTTTTT; size: NA; D: NA; J: TRBJ1-4; V: TRBV7-4
CDR3: CSASLPGEPQHF; DNA: TGCAGTGCTTCCTTACCTGGGGAGCCCCAGCATTTT; size: NA; D: NA; J: TRBJ1-5; V: TRBV20-1
CDR3: CAIGTGEYGYTF; DNA: TGTGCCATCGGGACAGGGGAGTATGGCTACACCTTC; size: few; D: TRBD1; J: TRBJ1-2; V: TRBV10-3
CDR3: CASSLEVSGLVDAFF; DNA: TGTGCCAGCAGCTTAGAGGTGTCAGGCCTCGTGGACGCTTTCTTT; size: NA; D: NA; J: TRBJ1-1; V: TRBV9
CDR3: CASSPGTGAHTDTF; DNA: TGTGCCAGCAGCCCCGGGACAGGGGCCCACACAGATACGTTT; size: NA; D: TRBD1; J: TRBJ2-3; V: TRBV7-9
CDR3: CASSLAEGQPQHF; DNA: TGTGCCAGCAGCTTGGCAGAGGGACAGCCCCAGCATTTT; size: NA; D: NA; J: TRBJ1-5; V: TRBV5-5
CDR3: CASSLSGGDAQYF; DNA: TGTGCCAGCAGCTTGAGCGGTGGCGACGCGCAGTATTTT; size: NA; D: NA; J: TRBJ2-3; V: TRBV7-9
CDR3: CASKRQGGGNGQDEQFF; DNA: TGTGCCAGCAAACGACAGGGGGGCGGAAACGGTCAGGATGAGCAGTTCTTC; size: NA; D: TRBD1; J: TRBJ2-1; V: TRBV6-2/TRBV6-3
CDR3: CASSVGTSTYEQCF; DNA: TGTGCCAGCAGCGTCGGGACCAGCACCTACGAGCAGTGCTTC; size: NA; D: NA; J: TRBJ2-7; V: TRBV9
CDR3: CASSSLAGPNNEQFF; DNA: TGTGCCAGCAGTTCACTAGCGGGGCCGAACAATGAGCAGTTCTTT; size: NA; D: TRBD2; J: TRBJ2-1; V: TRBV12-3/TRBV12-4
CDR3: CSVEDRDSANYGYTF; DNA: TGCAGCGTTGAAGACCGTGACAGCGCTAACTATGGCTACACCTTC; size: NA; D: NA; J: TRBJ1-2; V: TRBV29-1
CDR3: CASSFTSYNSPLHF; DNA: TGTGCCAGCAGCTTTACTAGCTATAATTCACCCCTCCACTTT; size: NA; D: NA; J: TRBJ1-6; V: TRBV5-4
CDR3: CASGTGNTKETQYF; DNA: TGTGCCAGCGGGACTGGAAACACCAAAGAGACCCAGTACTTC; size: NA; D: NA; J: TRBJ2-5; V: TRBV11-2
CDR3: CAGQGAREAQYFEF; DNA: NA; size: NA; D: NA; J: TRBJ1-5; V: TRBV7-9
CDR3: CATSSTTGKETLFF; DNA: TGTGCCACCAGCTCCACCACAGGGAAAGAAACCCTCTTCTTC; size: NA; D: NA; J: TRBJ2-5; V: TRBV7-6
CDR3: CASSYDVQGAYEQYF; DNA: TGTGCCAGCAGCTACGATGTTCAGGGGGCCTACGAGCAGTACTTC; size: few; D: TRBD1; J: TRBJ2-7; V: TRBV2
CDR3: CASSLTGRRYYHEQFF; DNA: TGCGCCAGCAGCTTAACGGGGCGGCGGTACTACCATGAGCAGTTCTTC; size: NA; D: NA; J: TRBJ2-1; V: TRBV7-8
CDR3: CASSFQPDGTALDQFF; DNA: TGTGCCAGCAGCTTTCAACCAGACGGGACAGCCCTTGACCAGTTCTTC; size: few; D: TRBD1; J: TRBJ2-1; V: TRBV7-8
CDR3: CASRQGIDTQYF; DNA: TGTGCCAGCAGGCAGGGGATAGATACGCAGTATTTT; size: NA; D: NA; J: TRBJ2-3; V: TRBV12-3/TRBV12-4
CDR3: CSAIGGRPMNTEASF; DNA: TGCAGTGCTATCGGGGGCAGACCCATGAACACTGAAGCTTCCTTT; size: NA; D: NA; J: TRBJ1-1; V: TRBV20-1
CDR3: CSASGLDNKEAGELFF; DNA: TGCAGTGCTAGCGGACTGGACAACAAAGAAGCCGGGGAGCTGTTTTTT; size: NA; D: NA; J: TRBJ2-2; V: TRBV20-1
CDR3: CASSTRDGTSEGAAFF; DNA: TGCGCCAGCAGCACCCGGGACGGAACCTCGGAGGGTGCAGCTTTCTTT; size: NA; D: NA; J: TRBJ1-1; V: TRBV5-6
CDR3: CASSLERDGLGDGYTF; DNA: TGTGCCAGCAGCTTGGAAAGGGACGGGCTGGGCGATGGCTACACCTTC; size: NA; D: NA; J: TRBJ1-2; V: TRBV7-9
CDR3: CAISDGLGGYEQYF; DNA: TGTGCCATCAGTGATGGTCTAGGCGGGTACGAGCAGTACTTC; size: NA; D: NA; J: TRBJ2-7; V: TRBV10-3
CDR3: CASSLQGKVEETQF; DNA: TGTGCCAGCAGCTTACAGGGGAAGGTTGAGGAGACCCAGTTC; size: once; D: NA; J: TRBJ2-5; V: TRBV7-3
CDR3: CASGDGGLDTQHFF; DNA: TGTGCCAGCGGGGACGGGGGCCTAGATACCCAGCATTTTTTC; size: NA; D: NA; J: TRBJ2-7; V: TRBV2
CDR3: CASGVTGGVQYFDTF; DNA: NA; size: NA; D: NA; J: TRBJ1-2; V: TRBV9
CDR3: CASSEAVTRQYF; DNA: TGTGCCAGCAGTGAAGCGGTGACTAGGCAGTATTTT; size: NA; D: NA; J: TRBJ2-3; V: TRBV6-5
CDR3: CASSSERSGGSDEQYF; DNA: TGTGCCAGCAGCAGTGAAAGAAGCGGGGGGAGCGATGAGCAGTACTTC; size: NA; D: TRBD2; J: TRBJ2-5; V: TRBV7-9
CDR3: CASSLVPGELEFGF; DNA: TGTGCCAGCAGCTTAGTACCCGGGGAGCTGGAGTTTGGATTC; size: once; D: NA; J: TRBJ2-1; V: TRBV7-9
CDR3: CASSGQANAVEHWFF; DNA: TGTGCCAGCTCAGGACAGGCCAACGCCGTTGAACACTGGTTCTTC; size: NA; D: TRBD1; J: TRBJ2-1; V: TRBV7-3
CDR3: CASSDTYSTEYGHF; DNA: TGTGCCAGCAGTGATACTTATAGCACTGAGTATGGCCATTTT; size: NA; D: NA; J: TRBJ1-5; V: TRBV7-3